This TCR beta chain was recorded in a study of cytomegalovirus exposure and HLA in healthy donors (dated by TCRdb to 2016 to 2017). In terms of the full investigation: An earlier analysis of some 620 of the donors reported approximately 260 Gb of sequence data and approximately 120 million unique TCR beta sequences obtained from about 179 million T cells. Of the roughly 400 genotyped donors, 75% to 85% were placed in the genetic ancestry cluster associated with self-reported Caucasian donors. Rather than using new phenotypic data, the later analysis identified candidate immune exposures from TCR beta sequences and from how often those sequences occurred across donors. Several DR-DQ haplotypes were handled as single units for association and clustering, since linkage in the cohort was strong. An earlier analysis of 500 to 750 of the donors applied high-throughput TCR beta sequencing to assess whether each TCR beta V gene segment acted as functional or pseudogenic. The study combined high-throughput TCR immunosequencing, statistical association of individual TCRs with disease status, and machine learning to predict cytomegalovirus infection status. The number of typed donors differed by locus: about 620-640 for A, B, C, DRB1 and DQB1; 522 for DQA1; some 590 for DPA1; and 450 to 480 for DPB1. The study profiled the T cell repertoires of hundreds of subjects by immunosequencing and related them to cytomegalovirus serostatus. Among approximately 370 genotyped donors of the cohort, an average of approximately 240,000 unique TCR beta nucleotide sequences was sequenced per donor, of which about 18% were non-productive. Alongside the repertoire data, information on donor age, sex, ethnicity and CMV serostatus was compiled. The study aimed to test whether cataloging public T cell receptors could reveal signatures of past pathogen exposure. Besides the first cohort of hundreds of subjects, a separate validation cohort made up of over 95 different subjects was used. All discovery cohort repertoires had been generated using a single sequencing platform. A later analysis re-analyzed previously published TCR beta repertoires from 660 or so donors and added high-resolution HLA genotyping to study TCR occurrence patterns. Genome-wide SNP genotypes for about 65% of the roughly 700 donors were used in a later genetic analysis, which treated that subset as a discovery cohort. Both class I and class II loci were covered by HLA typing, at four-digit resolution. Roughly 320 gigabases of sequencing data and around 80 million unique TCR sequences made up an early release that covered 640 HLA-typed donors.

With regard to this clone: This receptor's antigen is unknown. No much larger clone is present one base from it, and per-base qualities are unavailable.

General findings and caveats noted by the study authors: The cohort was sequenced for TCR beta chains only, and without alpha or paired-chain data the features that could be detected were limited. In a later analysis, most CMV-associated TCR beta chains were found to appear HLA-restricted, with HLA associations seemingly driven largely by CMV exposure. Because HLA typing was unavailable for some donors at each locus, only the typed subset was used in association tests. In the study, approximately 160 TCR beta chains were listed as associated with cytomegalovirus. Three of the identified cytomegalovirus-associated TCR beta chains were confirmed in vitro to be specific for cytomegalovirus antigens. A further reported finding was that TCR beta sequences accurately predicted the HLA-A and HLA-B alleles for most subjects in the first cohort. It was suggested by the authors that the approach could potentially be generalized to other disease states and immunological phenotypes. Some IMGT-functional V segments, including TRBV6-2 and TRBV6-3, could not be distinguished by the 87-base-pair reads and were therefore excluded. Sequencing depth was assumed to be roughly uniform across donors in the presence/absence analyses, though that assumption may not hold. A later analysis reported that several top co-occurrence clusters appeared linked to parvovirus B19, influenza, CMV and Epstein-Barr virus. Most TCR sequences were observed very rarely across donors, whereas some public TCRs were present in many individuals. Correlated functional status among segregating V segments might be attributable to linkage disequilibrium, but an unknown experimental factor could not be ruled out. Specific HLA alleles were associated with 18,000 or so TCR beta sequences at a false discovery rate of 0.05 in a later analysis. CMV serostatus was the only immune exposure information available for the cohort. Because counts were too low, roughly 18 rarely observed V segments, including chromosome 9 orphons, were left out of the earlier analysis of 500 to 750 of the donors. Compared with equally common non-associated chains, HLA-associated TCR beta chains in a later analysis were more clonally expanded and had lower generation probabilities. Compared with the roughly 600-donor mean, donors in an Asian-associated ancestry cluster had fewer N-insertions in productive TCRs, according to a later genetic analysis. In a later analysis, TCR association rates were found to vary across HLA loci, with the most associated TCRs seen for DRB1 alleles and the fewest for HLA-C alleles. The classifier was reported to diagnose cytomegalovirus status with high specificity and sensitivity in both the original cohort and the validation cohort. Assigning TCR associations to individual alleles was difficult when HLA alleles, especially DR and DQ, strongly co-occurred. A cluster of highly shared sequence variants was judged likely to be a technical artifact of the sequencing pipeline. An earlier analysis of approximately 600 of the donors showed that most TCR beta V segments appeared in productive rearrangements either about 87% or about 30% of the time, which broadly matched IMGT annotations. An association between a missense DCLRE1C variant and V-gene and J-gene trimming of TCR beta chains was found in a later genetic analysis and replicated in an independent cohort.

The library was produced with the immunoSEQ multiplex PCR assay. The multiplex PCR relied on a mix of 60 forward primers for TCR Vbeta segments and 13 reverse primers for TCR Jbeta segments. Amplification of the CDR3 region of rearranged TCR beta genes was performed with a multiplex PCR assay on genomic DNA. On the Illumina HiSeq System, the amplified TCR beta libraries were sequenced as 87-base-pair reads. The study's processing was this. In a later analysis, tens of millions of unique TCR beta chains were counted across the 690 or so repertoires, and about 9.9 million of these chains were shared by at least two donors. Raw reads were error-corrected and collapsed into unique sequences by a nearest-neighbor algorithm in which closely related sequences were merged to remove PCR and sequencing errors. Alignment of CDR3 sequences to IMGT reference sequences was used to assign V, D and J gene segments. Each retained sequence needed at least a six-nucleotide match to both a V gene segment and a J gene segment. A rearrangement was called productive if the CDR3 had no stop codons and remained in frame with V and J, and every other rearrangement was called non-productive. Following IMGT convention, CDR3 was defined as the stretch from the second conserved V-encoded cysteine to the conserved J-encoded phenylalanine. Sequences without an unambiguous match to a single V gene segment were excluded from the earlier analysis of several hundred of the donors. An earlier analysis of 587 of the donors called V segments functional above 56.7% productive rearrangements and segregating when the between-donor standard deviation exceeded 5%. A statistical classification framework was built to diagnose cytomegalovirus status from the catalog of TCR beta chain sequences. V and J gene assignment, in a later analysis, came from comparing TCR nucleotide sequences with IMGT/GENE-DB human TR gene sequences. Using the TCRdist pipeline, a later analysis assigned CDR3 sequences along with most-parsimonious VDJ recombination scenarios. A later analysis defined each TCR beta chain by its CDR3 amino acid sequence plus V-gene family, and excluded reads lacking a unique V-gene family. As a way to deal with suspected cross-contamination and a sequencing artifact, a later analysis dropped 640 or so nucleotide sequences that were highly shared and had low generation probability. A later analysis calculated a clonal expansion index for each public chain from normalized within-repertoire ranks of inferred template counts. Generation probabilities in a later analysis came from a VDJ recombination model fitted to out-of-frame rearrangements, and those results were checked against IGoR. A later analysis scored TCR-TCR, TCR-HLA and TCR-CMV co-occurrence with hypergeometric tests, applying a repertoire-size bias correction to TCR pairs. A later analysis estimated false discovery rates by permuting HLA or CMV assignments 20 times. In a later analysis, co-occurring TCRs were grouped using DBSCAN, with TCRdist sequence similarity added in when clustering inside HLA-allele-positive subsets. Repertoires with fewer than 30,000 or more than 120,000 public chains, plus five repertoires with anomalous nucleotide sharing, were excluded from co-occurrence clustering. The table was pulled from immuneACCESS by TCRdb, which kept in-frame rearrangements only. Such tables lose some clones; where checked, under half of the loss comes from unresolved V genes, and the rest has no known cause. For V, J and clone size, that table is used; D and trimming come from the DNA. This sample has 100,000 to 150,000 clones in its table, and over 75% of those were observed once. 5.9% of the sample lies in the top ten.

The cohort consisted of hundreds of healthy bone marrow donors. At the time of sampling, all cohort members were nominally healthy, though unrecorded immune exposures were likely present. The donor tested CMV seropositive and was one of the 289 seropositive cohort members. Every donor gave a peripheral blood sample, and the peripheral blood mononuclear cells from that sample were used for TCR beta sequencing. Genomic DNA was extracted from the blood cell samples with the Qiagen DNeasy Blood Extraction Kit. CDR1 SNHLY and CDR2 FYNNEI were looked up in the germline V gene. V lost 9 bases and J lost 2 bases; the stretch between them is 7 bases long. The CDR3 measures 11 amino acids from cysteine to phenylalanine. Only the CDR3 part of the read is kept: 33 bases, read in frame from the first base.

The sequence is built from TRBV2 and TRBJ1-2; TRBD1 could be the D gene, as 6 bases match. The sequenced sample consisted of PBMCs. This receptor was obtained from a woman between 40 and 55 years old in good health and CMV-seropositive. The CDR3 region reads CASQGNYGYTF. The bases are TGTGCCAGTCAGGGGAACTATGGCTACACCTTC.